The 23 T cell receptor beta chains given below trace back to one sample, sequenced in a study of blood T cells in healthy people across ages. A J-beta primer mix and a sample-barcoded 5' primer were used in a second PCR of about 7 to 12 cycles. TCRdb ran MiXCR on the 5' RACE reads and lists one entry per CDR3 protein. The sample includes hundreds of thousands of distinct CDR3 sequences, approximately 30% of them seen just once. Sequencing input: blood. All receptors come from a woman aged 80 or over in good health.

This clonotype was counted ten times or more. The genes are TRBV28 and TRBJ2-6; tentatively, D is TRBD2 (7 bases). This CDR3 has 19 amino acids. The germline V gene encodes CDR1 MDHEN and CDR2 SYDVKM. The ends were cut back, 7 bases at V and 0 bases at J, with 22 bases in the middle. CDR3 loop: CASIPTGGQRYSGANVLTF. CDR3 sequence (DNA): TGTGCCAGCATCCCTACGGGAGGACAGCGCTACTCTGGGGCCAACGTCCTGACTTTC.

This chain links TRBV30 with TRBJ1-1; no clear D gene. Germline CDR1 reads GTSNPN; CDR2 reads SVGIG (reference sequence). Trimming cost V 2 bases and J 6 bases, with 16 bases left between them. The CDR3 is 14 amino acids. The CDR3 loop reads CAWSRRRGSSEAFF. The CDR3 DNA reads TGTGCCTGGAGTAGAAGAAGAGGGAGCTCTGAAGCTTTCTTT. Using reference TRBV30 and TRBJ1-1 for the parts outside the CDR3, the full variable domain is SQTIHQWPATLVQPVGSPLSLECTVEGTSNPNLYWYRQAAGRGLQLLFYSVGIGQISSEVPQNLSASRPQDRQFILSSKKLLLSDSGFYLCAWSRRRGSSEAFFGQGTRLTVV.

In its sample, this clonotype was seen many times. The V call is TRBV7-2, the J call TRBJ2-7; 10 nucleotides agree with TRBD2. The germline gives CDR1 SGHTA, CDR2 FQGNSA. The CDR3 extends over 15 amino acids. V shed 2 bases, J shed 0 bases, and the junction held 1 base outside the gene matches. The CDR3 region is CASSLLAGDSYEQYF. The CDR3 DNA follows: TGTGCCAGCAGCTTACTAGCGGGGGACTCCTACGAGCAGTACTTC. Drawing the rest from reference TRBV7-2 and TRBJ2-7, the complete variable domain is GAGVSQSPSNKVTEKGKDVELRCDPISGHTALYWYRQSLGQGLEFLIYFQGNSAPDKSGLPSDRFSAERTGGSVSTLTIQRTQQEDSAVYLCASSLLAGDSYEQYFGPGTRLTVT.

Regarding this clonotype: A much larger clone lies a single base off, so this may be a read error. The V call is TRBV4-1, the J call TRBJ2-1, with a tentative D call TRBD1 (6 bases). The J call is uncertain, as TRBJ2-7 better fits the DNA end. This CDR3 has 15 residues. Germline CDR1 and CDR2: MGHRA and YSYEKL. CDR3 in amino acids: CASSQSRDNYNEQYF. DNA of the CDR3: TGCGCCAGCAGCCAAAGCCGGGACAACTACAATGAGCAGTACTTC.

This clonotype was counted at least ten times. The chain joins TRBV7-2 to TRBJ1-4; the D is unclear. The CDR3 length is 12 residues. V was pared by 5 bases and J by 10 bases, with 11 bases between. Germline V gene lookup returns CDR1 SGHTA and CDR2 FQGNSA. Written as DNA, the CDR3 is TGTGCCAGCAGCCCGACGGGAGGAAAACTGTTTTTT. Its translation is CASSPTGGKLFF.

This clonotype was counted only a few times. This chain connects TRBV7-2 to TRBJ2-5, with D possibly being TRBD1 (6 bases). Germline lookup yields CDR1 SGHTA and CDR2 FQGNSA. Deletions cut 4 bases from V and 13 bases from J, with 13 bases between. The CDR3 is made up of 11 amino acids. In DNA, the CDR3 is TGTGCCAGCAGCTCTTCGGACAGTCGGTACTTC. Translation gives CASSSSDSRYF.

V is TRBV20-1 and J is TRBJ2-7; 8 nucleotides agree with TRBD1. V shed 4 bases and J 5 bases; nucleotides not matched to a gene: 4. The CDR3 length is 12 residues. In germline, CDR1 is DFQATT, CDR2 SNEGSKA (reference sequence). CDR3 in DNA: TGCAGTGCTACCGGGACAGGAGACGAGCAGTACTTC. Protein sequence: CSATGTGDEQYF.

Worth noting for this clonotype: This may arise from a read error, as a much more abundant clone is one base away. The CDR3 nucleotides are TGTGCCTGCACAGGACAGGGCTATGGCTACACCTTC. It translates to CACTGQGYGYTF. This sequence joins TRBV30 and TRBJ1-2; 8 positions match TRBD1. The length of the CDR3 is 12 residues. The V gene end was trimmed by 6 bases and the J gene end by 4 bases; junction bases not matched to a gene: 4. Germline lookup yields CDR1 GTSNPN and CDR2 SVGIG (reference sequence).

The chain combines TRBV20-1 with TRBJ2-5; D is ambiguous. The CDR3 is 10 residues long. Deletions cut 3 bases from V and 7 bases from J, with 6 bases between. CDR1 is DFQATT, CDR2 SNEGSKA, per germline (reference sequence). The CDR3 DNA reads as TGCAGTGCTAGGGGCGGGACCCAGTACTTC. Protein: CSARGGTQYF.

This clonotype was seen at least ten times. J is TRBJ1-2 and V is TRBV5-1; 9 bases map to TRBD1. Germline CDR1 SGHRS, CDR2 YFSETQ. Germline trimming cut 1 base from V and 8 bases from J; bases unmatched to any gene: 12. This CDR3 comprises 16 residues. CDR3 bases: TGCGCCAGCAGCTTGAATGGCTGGACAGGGGAGGACGGCTACACCTTC. Amino acids: CASSLNGWTGEDGYTF.

The CDR3 here is CASSAFAGGARNSPLHF. As DNA, the CDR3 is TGTGCCAGCAGTGCATTCGCGGGGGGGGCAAGGAATTCACCCCTCCACTTT. The chain links TRBV6-1 to TRBJ1-6; weak D call: TRBD1 (6 bases). Germline V gene lookup returns CDR1 MNHNS and CDR2 SASEGT. This CDR3 is built from 17 residues. Trimming took off 4 bases at V and 7 bases at J, with 20 bases between the two ends.

The chain uses TRBV27 and TRBJ2-7; TRBD2 matches 10 bases. The J call is doubtful: the DNA matches TRBJ2-5 better. Germline CDR1 MNHEY, CDR2 SMNVEV (reference sequence). The CDR3 totals 16 residues. CDR3 nucleotide sequence: TGTGCCAGCAGTTTATTGGCTAGCGGGAGCCCAGAGACCCAGTACTTC. It specifies CASSLLASGSPETQYF.

In its sample, this clonotype was seen once. The chain links TRBV7-2 to TRBJ1-4, with unresolved D. The CDR3 has 16 residues. V was shortened by 3 bases and J by 0 bases, with 11 bases between the two germline ends. Germline loops: CDR1 SGHTA, CDR2 FQGNSA. CDR3 sequence: CASSFLPGPTNEKLFF. As DNA, the CDR3 is TGTGCCAGCAGCTTCCTACCGGGTCCAACTAATGAAAAACTGTTTTTT.

This clonotype was recorded at least ten times. This CDR3 reads CASSLTTGAMNTEAFF. CDR3 in DNA: TGTGCCAGCAGCTTAACCACAGGGGCGATGAACACTGAAGCTTTCTTT. The rearrangement uses TRBV7-2 and TRBJ1-1; TRBD1 aligns across 7 bases. The CDR3 spans 16 residues. V lost 2 bases and J lost 0; bases outside the gene matches: 6. Per germline, CDR1 SGHTA and CDR2 FQGNSA.

Concerning this clonotype: A much larger clonotype is one base distant, so this may be a read error. V gene TRBV20-1 combines with J gene TRBJ1-2; possibly TRBD1 for D (5 bases). CDR3 length: 15 residues. CDR1 is DFQATT and CDR2 is SNEGSKA in the germline V gene (reference sequence). Trimming removed 0 bases from V and 7 bases from J, with 18 bases in between. The CDR3 DNA reads as TGCAGTGCTAGAGATATGGACGGGGCTAAACCTGGCTACACCTTC. The encoded protein is CSARDMDGAKPGYTF.

This clonotype was seen repeatedly, ten times or more. The rearrangement uses TRBV18 and TRBJ1-1, with no clear D. With 3 bases removed from V and 1 base from J, the gap between germline ends came to 6 bases. Germline CDR1 and CDR2: KGHSH and LQKENI. This CDR3 comprises 13 residues. The chain's CDR3 is CASSPAQNTEAFF. CDR3 in DNA: TGTGCCAGCTCACCGGCACAGAACACTGAAGCTTTCTTT.

This clonotype was seen a handful of times. CDR3 DNA sequence: TGTGCCAGCAGCTTAGGAGTCCCCCGCACCTTC. Protein sequence: CASSLGVPRTF. The genes are TRBV7-2 and TRBJ1-2; no clear D gene. The CDR3 is made up of 11 amino acids. Germline assignment: CDR1 SGHTA and CDR2 FQGNSA. V lost 1 base and J lost 13, with 10 bases in between.

Many counts were recorded for this clonotype. The chain has TRBV3-1 and TRBJ2-1; TRBD2 matches at 11 bases. From germline, CDR1 is LGHDT and CDR2 YNNKEL (reference sequence). This CDR3 spans 17 amino acids. V gave up 0 bases and J gave up 3 bases; unmatched junction bases: 4. DNA for the CDR3: TGTGCCAGCAGCCAAGATCTAGCGGGGGGCTTCTACAATGAGCAGTTCTTC. Protein sequence: CASSQDLAGGFYNEQFF.

This clonotype was recorded many times. The chain couples TRBV7-9 to TRBJ1-1, with a tentative D call TRBD1 (6 bases). The V gene's germline CDR1 is SEHNR and CDR2 FQNEAQ (reference sequence). The V and J ends lost 5 bases and 2 bases respectively, with 9 bases between them. The CDR3 sequence is 13 residues long. CDR3: CASSRDINTEAFF. The CDR3 DNA is TGTGCCAGCAGCAGGGACATCAACACTGAAGCTTTCTTT.

The table lists this clonotype with a few counts. The J gene is TRBJ1-1, the V gene TRBV6-5; 10 bases match TRBD1. This CDR3 spans 17 amino acids. The V gene's germline CDR1 is MNHEY and CDR2 SVGAGI. Trimming took 6 bases from V and 0 from J; bases not matched to a gene: 10. The CDR3 DNA reads as TGTGCCAGCAGCTACAGGACAGGGGGTAACTTGAACACTGAAGCTTTCTTT. This gives the protein CASSYRTGGNLNTEAFF.

The V call is TRBV7-2, the J call TRBJ2-1; 13 positions agree with TRBD2. The CDR3 covers 18 residues. The germline CDR1 and CDR2 sequences are SGHTA and FQGNSA. The V segment lost 8 bases and the J segment 4 bases; nucleotides outside the gene matches: 14. CDR3 amino acids: CASAGTSGAAVGYNEQFF. The CDR3 nucleotides are TGTGCCAGCGCCGGGACTAGCGGGGCAGCGGTAGGGTACAATGAGCAGTTCTTC.

This clonotype was seen repeatedly, ten times or more. V and J are TRBV27 and TRBJ1-3; a possible D gene is TRBD1 (6 bases). The CDR3 covers 14 residues. CDR1 is MNHEY and CDR2 is SMNVEV in the germline V gene (reference sequence). Trimming stripped 4 bases from V and 4 bases from J, with 11 bases between. The chain's CDR3 is CASSSGHLGNTIYF. CDR3 DNA sequence: TGTGCCAGCAGTTCGGGACACCTCGGAAACACCATATATTTT.

This clonotype has a count of ten or more. The chain has TRBV5-1 and TRBJ2-4; 9 bases align to TRBD2. J lost 7 bases, V lost 4 bases, and 12 bases had no gene match. CDR1 SGHRS and CDR2 YFSETQ come from the germline V gene. The CDR3 spans 16 residues. CDR3 region: CASSPRGGGASNIQYF. The CDR3 DNA reads as TGCGCCAGCAGCCCCAGGGGCGGGGGGGCCTCCAACATTCAGTACTTC.